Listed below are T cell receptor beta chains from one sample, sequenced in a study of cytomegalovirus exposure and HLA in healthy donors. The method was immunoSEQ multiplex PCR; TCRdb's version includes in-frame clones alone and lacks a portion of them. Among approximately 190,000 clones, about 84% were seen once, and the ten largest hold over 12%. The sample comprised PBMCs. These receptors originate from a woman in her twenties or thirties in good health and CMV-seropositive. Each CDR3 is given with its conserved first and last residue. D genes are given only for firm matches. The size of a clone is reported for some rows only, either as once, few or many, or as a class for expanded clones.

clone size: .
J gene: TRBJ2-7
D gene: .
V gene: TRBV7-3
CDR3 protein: CASSLAGGETYEQYF
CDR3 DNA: TGTGCCAGCAGCCTAGCCGGCGGGGAGACCTACGAGCAGTACTTC

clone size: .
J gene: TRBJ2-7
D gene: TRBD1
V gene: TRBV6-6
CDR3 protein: CASRPGTGGEGYEQYF
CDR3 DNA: TGTGCCAGCAGACCCGGGACAGGGGGCGAAGGCTACGAGCAGTACTTC

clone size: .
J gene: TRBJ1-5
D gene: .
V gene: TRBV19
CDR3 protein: CASSTRQVNQPQHF
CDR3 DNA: TGTGCCAGTAGTACCCGGCAGGTCAATCAGCCCCAGCATTTT

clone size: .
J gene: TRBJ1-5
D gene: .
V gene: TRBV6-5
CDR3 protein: CAYSNQPQHF
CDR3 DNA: TGTGCTTATAGCAATCAGCCCCAGCATTTT

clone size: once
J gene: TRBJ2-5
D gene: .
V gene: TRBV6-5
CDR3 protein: CASSYGRDQETQYF
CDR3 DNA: TGTGCCAGCAGTTACGGGCGGGACCAAGAGACCCAGTACTTC

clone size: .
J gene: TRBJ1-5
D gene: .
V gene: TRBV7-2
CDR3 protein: CASSLGLNQPQHF
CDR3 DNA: TGTGCCAGCAGCCTAGGGCTGAATCAGCCCCAGCATTTT

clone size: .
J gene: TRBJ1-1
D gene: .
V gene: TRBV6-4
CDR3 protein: CASSPGDGITEAFF
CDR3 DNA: TGTGCCAGCAGTCCAGGGGATGGTATCACTGAAGCTTTCTTT

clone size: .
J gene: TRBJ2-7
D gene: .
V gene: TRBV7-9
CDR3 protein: CASSLDGPGVYEQYF
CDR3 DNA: TGTGCCAGCAGCTTAGACGGACCAGGGGTCTACGAGCAGTACTTC

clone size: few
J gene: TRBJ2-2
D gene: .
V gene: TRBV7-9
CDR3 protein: CASSLDRESGELFF
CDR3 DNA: TGTGCCAGCAGCTTAGACAGGGAGTCCGGGGAGCTGTTTTTT

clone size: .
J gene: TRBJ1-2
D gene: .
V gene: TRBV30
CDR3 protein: CASPRPGIYGYTF
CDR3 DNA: TGTGCCTCCCCTCGTCCGGGAATCTATGGCTACACCTTC

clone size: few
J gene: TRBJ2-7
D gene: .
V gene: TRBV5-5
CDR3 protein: CASRPTLAPSYEQYF
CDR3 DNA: TGTGCCAGCAGGCCGACCCTAGCGCCATCCTACGAGCAGTACTTC

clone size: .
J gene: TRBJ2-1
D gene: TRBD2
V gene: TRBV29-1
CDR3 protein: CSVAPSLAGGRRNEQFF
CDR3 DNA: TGCAGCGTTGCCCCTTCATTAGCGGGAGGCCGCAGGAATGAGCAGTTCTTC

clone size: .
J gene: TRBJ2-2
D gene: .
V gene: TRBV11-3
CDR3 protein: CASSPITGIGELFF
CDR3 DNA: TGTGCCAGCAGCCCGATTACAGGGATCGGGGAGCTGTTTTTT